This T cell receptor (beta chain) was obtained from a study of T cells in Graves' hyperthyroidism and ophthalmopathy. Overall study: Initial diagnosis, before any treatment, was when peripheral blood was collected.

This CDR3 has 13 residues. Trimming removed 5 bases at V and 1 base at J, with 8 bases between. Germline V gene lookup returns CDR1 MDHEN and CDR2 SYDVKM. RNA transcripts provided the source from which TCR beta CDR3 regions were amplified. TCR CDR3 underwent first-round RT-PCR with the HTBI primer set. TCRdb recomputed calls from the multiplex PCR reads with MiXCR, one row per CDR3 protein. The table lists about 640,000 distinct CDR3 sequences, less than 25% of them singletons, with 30% to 40% in the top ten. In its sample, this clonotype was seen many times. J is TRBJ1-1 and V is TRBV28, with D tentatively TRBD1 (5 bases). This TCR derives from a man aged 25 to 45 with Graves' ophthalmopathy. What was sequenced was blood. CDR3 amino acids: CASSHGQNTEAFF. Here the CDR3 DNA reads TGTGCCAGCAGTCACGGACAGAACACTGAAGCTTTCTTT.